This TCR beta chain was captured in a study of OX40 agonist ivuxolimab in advanced cancers. Overall study context: Prior checkpoint blockade (anti-PD-1, anti-PD-L1 or anti-CTLA-4) was permitted; under 50% had it.

Unmatched junction bases numbered 10, after V lost 6 bases and J lost 5 bases. The CDR3 is 17 residues long. Germline CDR1 reads SNHLY; CDR2 reads FYNNEI. TCRdb's table, derived via immunoSEQ multiplex PCR, lists solely in-frame clones and lacks some. The sample has about 44,000 clones, over 80% seen once. About this clone: Its antigen is undetermined.

Study results and limitations: Antigens targeted by the expanded peripheral T cells were not determined. The average count of expanded clones was higher among CD8+ T cells than among CD4+.

This chain links TRBV2 with TRBJ2-7, with 16 bases matching TRBD2. This receptor was obtained from an adult with an advanced solid tumor such as melanoma, head and neck, liver or kidney cancer. Here the sequenced sample was CD4+ or CD8+ T cells sorted from blood, taken in a trial of the OX40 agonist ivuxolimab. This CDR3 reads CASSISGLAGGPNEQYF. The CDR3 DNA reads TGTGCCAGCAGCATCTCGGGACTAGCGGGAGGGCCCAACGAGCAGTACTTC.